This entry describes one TCR beta chain. Original data processing: Counts of nucleated cells, estimated from reference gene primer amplification, were obtained. Here immunoSEQ multiplex PCR was the method, and the copy in TCRdb shows in-frame clones only, minus some. V, J and clone size reflect that table, while D and trimming were determined from the DNA. The sample has about 150,000 clones; around three quarters are singletons. This CDR3 comprises 15 residues. CDR1 and CDR2 (germline): SGHTA, FQGNSA. Trimming removed 2 bases from V and 0 bases from J, with 11 bases in between. The sample is drawn from a study of blood T cell repertoires in COVID-19. Study as a whole: Acute and convalescent COVID-19 specimens originated in the United States, Italy and Spain. T cells, B-cell-depleted T cells, or PBMCs supplied cDNA or gDNA.

The J gene is TRBJ2-7, the V gene TRBV7-2; no clear D. The receptor was derived from a man older than 75 with acute or convalescent COVID-19. The specimen sequenced was peripheral blood. The CDR3 is CASSLTRSNSYEQYF. As DNA, the CDR3 is TGTGCCAGCAGCTTAACGCGGTCTAACTCCTACGAGCAGTACTTC.